The entry below gives a single T cell receptor (beta chain) sequence along with its context. The entry originates in a study of T cells in Graves' hyperthyroidism and ophthalmopathy. This CDR3 region has 16 residues. Germline CDR1 and CDR2: LGHNA and YSLEER. Deletions cut 7 bases from V and 1 base from J, with 19 bases between. Amplification targeted TCR beta CDR3 regions from RNA transcripts. With the HTBI primer set, the TCR CDR3 went through a first round of RT-PCR. TCRdb reprocessed the multiplex PCR reads with MiXCR, giving one entry per CDR3 protein. The sample gives nearly 600,000 distinct CDR3 sequences, 12% to 15% of which show up once; around 7% is in the top ten.

Sequenced: blood. The clonotype was recovered from a woman aged 18-29 years with Graves' ophthalmopathy. The chain has TRBV4-3 and TRBJ1-1; maybe TRBD1 (5 bases). CDR3 in DNA: TGCGCCAGCAAACAATCCTCGGGGGGAGCGAACACTGAAGCTTTCTTT. Translating it yields CASKQSSGGANTEAFF.